Following are 28 T cell receptor beta chains from one sample sequenced in a study of OX40 agonist ivuxolimab in advanced cancers. The assay was immunoSEQ multiplex PCR, and TCRdb's table has in-frame clones only and misses some. The sample shows 43,000 or so clones, about 88% of them seen only once. The sequences come from CD4+ or CD8+ T cells sorted from blood, collected in a trial of the OX40 agonist ivuxolimab. The source is an adult with an advanced solid tumor such as melanoma, head and neck, liver or kidney cancer.

The V and J genes are TRBV29-1 and TRBJ2-7, with D unresolved. Looked up from germline, CDR1 is SQVTM and CDR2 is ANQGSEA. Trimming shortened V by 4 bases and J by 0 bases, and 10 bases separated the two germline ends. This CDR3 comprises 13 residues. The CDR3 spells CSVGTVSSYEQYF. Here the CDR3 DNA reads TGCAGCGTTGGTACAGTGAGCTCCTACGAGCAGTACTTC.

The chain combines TRBV6-4 with TRBJ2-3, with TRBD2 identical over 11 bases. Germline V gene data show CDR1 as MRHNA and CDR2 as SNTAGT. Trimming at V came to 5 bases and at J to 3 bases, leaving 7 bases not matched to a gene. The CDR3 runs 16 residues. The chain's CDR3 is CASSKLAGEVTDTQYF. The CDR3 DNA sequence: TGTGCCAGCAGTAAACTAGCGGGAGAGGTGACAGATACGCAGTATTTT.

The chain is built from TRBV5-5 and TRBJ1-2; TRBD1 matches at 9 bases. Unmatched junction bases numbered 4, after V lost 2 bases and J lost 5 bases. In germline, CDR1 is SGHKS, CDR2 YYEKEE (reference sequence). This CDR3 is built from 14 residues. As DNA, the CDR3 is TGTGCCAGCAGCTTACCGGGACAGGGTTATGGCTACACCTTC. It codes for CASSLPGQGYGYTF.

The genes are TRBV19 and TRBJ2-2; 8 positions match TRBD2. V shed 5 bases, J shed 6 bases, and the junction held 5 bases outside the gene matches. This CDR3 contains 14 residues. Looked up from germline, CDR1 is LNHDA and CDR2 is SQIVND (reference sequence). The CDR3 sequence is CASSPGGGAGELFF. In DNA form, the CDR3 reads TGTGCCAGTAGTCCCGGGGGGGGTGCCGGGGAGCTGTTTTTT.

The chain combines TRBV21-1 with TRBJ2-7; the table gives TRBD2 as D, unverified against the DNA. TRBV21-1 is shown as a pseudogene. The CDR3 consists of 15 residues. This CDR3 is CASSKGRRECYEQYF. CDR3 bases: TGTGCCAGCAGCAAAGGTCGGCGGGAGTGCTACGAGCAGTACTTC.

CDR3 coding DNA: TGTGCCAGCACGGGTAGCGGGGCCGGCGGGGAGCTGTTTTTT. This codes for CASTGSGAGGELFF. The rearrangement joins TRBV2 to TRBJ2-2, with 8 bases lining up with TRBD2. Germline CDR1 is SNHLY and CDR2 is FYNNEI. J lost 7 bases, V lost 7 bases, and 8 bases had no gene match. The CDR3 loop spans 14 amino acids.

This clone was observed a few times. This chain connects TRBV23-1 to TRBJ1-2; D ambiguous. TRBV23-1 is flagged as an ORF with uncertain function. The CDR3 has 15 residues. V lost 8 bases to trimming and J lost 4 bases, with 20 bases between them. CDR3 loop: CASFPRKGGCYGYTF. The CDR3 coding sequence is TGCGCCAGCTTCCCGAGGAAGGGTGGATGCTATGGCTACACCTTC.

This chain links TRBV18 with TRBJ2-6; D ambiguous. Per the germline V gene, CDR1 is KGHSH and CDR2 is LQKENI. This CDR3 region has 16 residues. Trimming took 1 base from V and 0 from J, leaving 7 bases between them. The DNA of the CDR3 is TGTGCCAGCTCACCACTTAACTACTCTGGGGCCAACGTCCTGACTTTC. Residues: CASSPLNYSGANVLTF.

The chain joins TRBV5-6 to TRBJ2-1; D unresolved. The germline V and J ends were trimmed by 1 base and 0 bases, with 11 bases remaining between them. This CDR3 is 16 amino acids long. Germline V lookup: CDR1 SGHDT, CDR2 YYEEEE. The CDR3 nucleotides read TGTGCCAGCAGCTTGAGACCGACGAGCTCCTACAATGAGCAGTTCTTC. It is translated as CASSLRPTSSYNEQFF. Together with reference TRBV5-6 and TRBJ2-1, the CDR3 gives the full variable domain: DAGVTQSPTHLIKTRGQQVTLRCSPKSGHDTVSWYQQALGQGPQFIFQYYEEEERQRGNFPDRFSGHQFPNYSSELNVNALLLGDSALYLCASSLRPTSSYNEQFFGPGTRLTVL.

V and J are TRBV4-2 and TRBJ2-1, with 7 bases identical to TRBD2. The germline V gene encodes CDR1 LGHNA and CDR2 YNFKEQ. The CDR3 is 16 residues long. With 0 bases clipped from V and 8 bases from J, the junction kept 10 bases outside the gene matches. The CDR3 nucleotides are TGTGCCAGCAGCCAAGATCGGCGGGAGTTGTTCGATGAGCAGTTCTTC. Its protein is CASSQDRRELFDEQFF.

The chain carries TRBV28 and TRBJ1-1, with TRBD1 matching over 9 bases. The V gene's germline CDR1 is MDHEN and CDR2 SYDVKM. The V segment lost 2 bases and the J segment 5 bases; nucleotides outside the gene matches: 6. The CDR3 consists of 15 residues. CDR3 residues: CASSLAGQGGTEAFF. In nucleotides, the CDR3 is TGTGCCAGCAGTTTAGCGGGACAGGGAGGTACTGAAGCTTTCTTT.

The J gene is TRBJ2-7, the V gene TRBV27, with a possible D match to TRBD1 (5 bases). Deletions cut 8 bases from V and 2 bases from J, with 16 bases between. The CDR3 has 14 amino acids. Germline CDR1 and CDR2: MNHEY and SMNVEV (reference sequence). CDR3 sequence: CASGQGRAAYEQYF. DNA for the CDR3: TGTGCCAGCGGGCAGGGCAGGGCGGCCTACGAGCAGTACTTC.

About this clone: The junction does not match germline at one end; this may be a read error. The chain joins TRBV7-2 to TRBJ2-7, with 7 nucleotides matching TRBD2. The CDR3 totals 16 residues. Per germline, CDR1 SGHTA and CDR2 FQGNSA. The CDR3 bases are TGTGCCAGCACCTTAGAGCTGACGGGGGGCTCCTACGAGCAGTACTTC. This sequence encodes CASTLELTGGSYEQYF. The full variable domain, with the rest looked up from reference TRBV7-2 and TRBJ2-7, is GAGVSQSPSNKVTEKGKDVELRCDPISGHTALYWYRQSLGQGLEFLIYFQGNSAPDKSGLPSDRFSAERTGGSVSTLTIQRTQQEDSAVYLCASTLELTGGSYEQYFGPGTRLTVT.

The chain has TRBV7-9 and TRBJ2-1; no definite D call. The CDR3 is 13 residues long. The germline V gene has CDR1 SEHNR and CDR2 FQNEAQ (reference sequence). V lost 4 bases and J lost 2, with 6 bases in between. This CDR3 reads CASSSGTYNEQFF. As DNA, the CDR3 is TGTGCCAGCAGCTCTGGGACCTACAATGAGCAGTTCTTC.

The rearrangement links TRBV2 to TRBJ2-1; 12 nucleotides agree with TRBD1. This CDR3 has 15 residues. Germline V gives CDR1 SNHLY, CDR2 FYNNEI. After removal of 5 bases from V and 4 bases from J, the junction contained 3 bases not matched to a gene. The CDR3 spells CASSTGQGAYNEQFF. Here the CDR3 DNA reads TGTGCCAGCAGTACGGGACAGGGGGCTTACAATGAGCAGTTCTTC.

The J gene is TRBJ2-7, the V gene TRBV4-3; possibly TRBD2 for D (5 bases). CDR1 LGHNA and CDR2 YSLEER come from the germline V gene. CDR3 length: 13 amino acids. Trimming shortened V by 1 base and J by 3 bases, and 7 bases separated the two germline ends. This CDR3 is CASSQGTSYEQYF. Here the CDR3 DNA reads TGCGCCAGCAGCCAAGGAACTAGCTACGAGCAGTACTTC.

The CDR3 sequence: CASSSKTRSSYNEQFF. As DNA, the CDR3 is TGTGCCAGCAGTTCAAAAACACGGAGCTCCTACAATGAGCAGTTCTTC. The chain couples TRBV27 to TRBJ2-1; D gene uncertain. The CDR3 length is 16 residues. From germline, CDR1 is MNHEY and CDR2 SMNVEV (reference sequence). Trimming stripped 4 bases from V and 0 bases from J, with 13 bases between.

This sequence joins TRBV2 and TRBJ1-1; 8 bases line up with TRBD1. This CDR3 comprises 14 residues. The ends lost 7 bases at V and 6 bases at J; junction bases unmatched: 10. Looked up from germline, CDR1 is SNHLY and CDR2 is FYNNEI. The CDR3 is CASTLPQGAAEAFF. CDR3 DNA sequence: TGTGCCAGCACCCTTCCGCAGGGGGCCGCTGAAGCTTTCTTT.

The genes are TRBV6-4 and TRBJ2-1; 10 bases map to TRBD2. The CDR3 sequence is 15 residues long. V trimming: 4 bases; J trimming: 6 bases; junction bases outside the gene matches: 6. Germline V lookup: CDR1 MRHNA, CDR2 SNTAGT. CDR3 sequence: CASSASSGGANEQFF. CDR3 in DNA: TGTGCCAGCAGTGCATCAAGCGGGGGGGCCAATGAGCAGTTCTTC.

The sample holds one count of this clone. The rearrangement links TRBV28 to TRBJ1-2; maybe TRBD1 (5 bases). Trimming pared 11 bases from V and 8 bases from J, leaving 27 bases between. Germline assignment: CDR1 MDHEN and CDR2 SYDVKM. The CDR3 has 15 amino acids. In nucleotides, the CDR3 is TGTGCCGGGGGATCCAAGGGCGGCTTTTTCTTCGGCTACACCTTC. This translates into CAGGSKGGFFFGYTF.

The chain recombines TRBV6-1 with TRBJ1-2; 9 positions match TRBD1. The CDR3 is made up of 14 amino acids. After removal of 8 bases from V and 7 bases from J, the junction contained 11 bases not matched to a gene. Germline V gene lookup returns CDR1 MNHNS and CDR2 SASEGT. CDR3 nucleotides: TGTGCCAGCCCTAAACTGGGACAGGGCGCTGGCTACACCTTC. Translating gives CASPKLGQGAGYTF.

The chain couples TRBV4-1 to TRBJ2-7; 8 bases map to TRBD2. The CDR3 sequence is 15 residues long. Trimming took 1 base from V and 2 from J; bases not matched to a gene: 4. CDR1 MGHRA and CDR2 YSYEKL come from the germline V gene. As DNA, the CDR3 is TGCGCCAGCAGCCAAGGGCCAGCGGGAGCCTACGAGCAGTACTTC. As protein: CASSQGPAGAYEQYF.

The genes are TRBV14 and TRBJ2-7; D call uncertain. Trimming left V 3 bases short and J 4 bases short, with 22 bases between. This CDR3 spans 17 amino acids. Germline assignment: CDR1 SGHDN and CDR2 FVKESK. For the CDR3, the DNA is TGTGCCAGCAGCCACGCTCCCGGTATGGGTCCCACGTACGAGCAGTACTTC. Residues: CASSHAPGMGPTYEQYF.

The rearrangement joins TRBV30 to TRBJ2-7; possible D gene TRBD2, 5 bases. CDR3 length equals 12 residues. Trimming pared 5 bases from V and 4 bases from J, leaving 12 bases between. Germline lookup yields CDR1 GTSNPN and CDR2 SVGIG (reference sequence). Here the CDR3 reads CAWGRGAYEQYF. The CDR3 DNA reads TGTGCCTGGGGTCGGGGTGCTTACGAGCAGTACTTC.

This rearrangement joins TRBV4-1 to TRBJ2-1, with D maybe TRBD1 (5 bases). The CDR3 runs 17 residues. Trimming pared 1 base from V and 2 bases from J, leaving 15 bases between. The germline CDR1 and CDR2 sequences are MGHRA and YSYEKL. The CDR3, as DNA: TGCGCCAGCAGCCAAGTGCTTCCAGGGCCCCCCTACAATGAGCAGTTCTTC. Residues: CASSQVLPGPPYNEQFF.

The V gene is TRBV29-1, the J gene TRBJ1-1; D remains ambiguous. Germline V gives CDR1 SQVTM, CDR2 ANQGSEA. The CDR3 is 13 amino acids. V lost 2 bases, J lost 0 bases, and 7 bases lay in between. The CDR3 spells CSVEPGMNTEAFF. The CDR3 coding sequence is TGCAGCGTTGAACCCGGAATGAACACTGAAGCTTTCTTT. The complete variable domain, with remaining parts taken from reference TRBV29-1 and TRBJ1-1, reads SAVISQKPSRDICQRGTSLTIQCQVDSQVTMMFWYRQQPGQSLTLIATANQGSEATYESGFVIDKFPISRPNLTFSTLTVSNMSPEDSSIYLCSVEPGMNTEAFFGQGTRLTVV.

The chain uses TRBV15 and TRBJ1-1, with TRBD1 matching over 7 bases. With 6 bases clipped from V and 5 bases from J, the junction kept 9 bases outside the gene matches. Germline CDR1 and CDR2: LNHNV and YYDKDF (reference sequence). This CDR3 has 14 amino acids. The CDR3 bases are TGTGCCACCAGAGAGGGCAGGGGGTTTACTGAAGCTTTCTTT. This encodes CATREGRGFTEAFF.

About this clone: This specimen includes other DNA sequences encoding the same CDR3. V and J are TRBV6-1 and TRBJ1-5; the D is unclear. Germline V lookup: CDR1 MNHNS, CDR2 SASEGT. This CDR3 comprises 13 residues. V was cut by 6 bases and J by 1 base, with 7 bases left in between. This CDR3 reads CASSYYSNQPQHF. The CDR3 DNA sequence: TGTGCCAGCAGCTATTACAGCAATCAGCCCCAGCATTTT.